Below are 9 T cell receptor beta chains sequenced from a single sample in a study of T cell changes during pregnancy in multiple sclerosis. Sequencing was performed with immunoSEQ multiplex PCR; in TCRdb, only in-frame clones are kept and a portion is missing. The sample records around 100,000 clones, around 93% being singletons. The sample consisted of peripheral blood, taken after pregnancy. Every receptor here comes from a female donor with multiple sclerosis, enrolled in a pregnancy study.

CDR3 in DNA: TGTGCCAGCAGCGTAGATCTGTATTCGGGGGCCAACGTCCTGACTTTC. Amino acid sequence: CASSVDLYSGANVLTF. This chain uses TRBV9 with TRBJ2-6; no firm D call. The CDR3 is 16 residues long. Trimming shortened V by 0 bases and J by 4 bases, and 11 bases separated the two germline ends. The germline V gene encodes CDR1 SGDLS and CDR2 YYNGEE.

The rearrangement links TRBV6-6 to TRBJ2-7; D unclear. V lost 0 bases to trimming and J lost 3 bases, with 6 bases between them. The CDR3 extends over 13 amino acids. The germline gives CDR1 MNHNY, CDR2 SVGAGI (reference sequence). This chain's CDR3 is CASSYSRDYEQYF. CDR3 coding DNA: TGTGCCAGCAGTTACTCTCGCGACTACGAGCAGTACTTC.

The rearrangement uses TRBV28 and TRBJ2-5, with a possible D match to TRBD1 (5 bases). The CDR3 contains 16 residues. Germline V gene data show CDR1 as MDHEN and CDR2 as SYDVKM. The germline V and J ends were trimmed by 7 bases and 0 bases, with 18 bases remaining between them. The CDR3 sequence: CASTSRQKVYQETQYF. As DNA, the CDR3 is TGTGCCAGCACCTCGAGACAGAAGGTGTACCAAGAGACCCAGTACTTC.

Written as DNA, the CDR3 is TGTGCTAGTGTCATCAAGCGGGGGGTCCAAGAGACCCAGTACTTC. This translates into CASVIKRGVQETQYF. This rearrangement joins TRBV12-5 to TRBJ2-5; 9 bases map to TRBD2. This CDR3 is built from 15 residues. Germline assignment: CDR1 LGHNT and CDR2 FRNRAP. Losses at the gene ends were 7 bases for V and 1 base for J; bases not matched to a gene: 7.

As DNA, the CDR3 is TGTGCCAGCAGCCCCGCCAGAACCTACACTGAAGCTTTCTTT. This codes for CASSPARTYTEAFF. V usage is TRBV11-3 and J usage is TRBJ1-1; no reliable D call. V lost 5 bases and J lost 3, with 13 bases in between. This CDR3 comprises 14 residues. The germline CDR1 and CDR2 sequences are SGHNT and YENEEA.

The chain joins TRBV7-3 to TRBJ1-2; 7 nucleotides line up with TRBD1. This CDR3 contains 15 residues. CDR1 is SGHTA, CDR2 FQGTGA, per germline. The V segment lost 2 bases and the J segment 7 bases; nucleotides outside the gene matches: 10. The CDR3 sequence is CASSLEGRGTSGYTF. The DNA of the CDR3 is TGTGCCAGCAGCTTAGAGGGCAGGGGGACTTCTGGCTACACCTTC.

This clone appeared a single time. The chain combines TRBV9 with TRBJ2-3, with a weak D call TRBD2 (7 bases). Germline CDR1 is SGDLS and CDR2 is YYNGEE. V gave up 4 bases and J gave up 2 bases, with 17 bases separating them. The CDR3 is made up of 16 amino acids. For the CDR3, the DNA is TGTGCCAGCAGCCTGGGGGCGGGAGCCCTCACAGATACGCAGTATTTT. It translates to CASSLGAGALTDTQYF.

The rearrangement uses TRBV11-1 and TRBJ2-1; the match to TRBD1 covers 7 bases. CDR3 size: 12 residues. Germline values: CDR1 SGHAT, CDR2 FQDESV (reference sequence). The J segment lost 7 bases and the V segment lost 6 bases, leaving 3 bases of the junction unmatched. DNA of the CDR3: TGTGCCAGCAGAGGGGGCTTGAATGAGCAGTTCTTC. It encodes CASRGGLNEQFF.

The rearrangement joins TRBV5-1 to TRBJ2-3; 7 bases align to TRBD2. V trimming: 2 bases; J trimming: 0 bases; junction bases outside the gene matches: 3. CDR1 and CDR2 (germline): SGHRS, YFSETQ. The CDR3 extends over 15 amino acids. The CDR3 nucleotides are TGCGCCAGCAGCTTAGCGGGACTTAGCACAGATACGCAGTATTTT. Its protein is CASSLAGLSTDTQYF. Full variable domain (rest looked up from reference TRBV5-1 and TRBJ2-3): KAGVTQTPRYLIKTRGQQVTLSCSPISGHRSVSWYQQTPGQGLQFLFEYFSETQRNKGNFPGRFSGRQFSNSRSEMNVSTLELGDSALYLCASSLAGLSTDTQYFGPGTRLTVL.